This T cell receptor beta chain is from a study of technical replicates of blood from a handful of donors. Germline V CDR1 and CDR2: SGHDT, YYEEEE. This CDR3 contains 15 residues. Trimming removed 0 bases from V and 0 bases from J, with 8 bases in between. Clones were sequenced by immunoSEQ multiplex PCR, and TCRdb holds only the in-frame ones, with some missing. Altogether about 83,000 clones are present, approximately 94% being singletons, with the ten largest covering 0.2% to 0.3%. The rearrangement links TRBV5-6 to TRBJ2-3; D not certain. This TCR was recovered from a human donor in good health. Sequencing was performed on T cells isolated from PBMCs. CDR3 sequence (DNA): TGTGCCAGCAGCTTGGGACTGTCGAGCACAGATACGCAGTATTTT. Encoded protein: CASSLGLSSTDTQYF. The full variable domain, with the rest looked up from reference TRBV5-6 and TRBJ2-3, is DAGVTQSPTHLIKTRGQQVTLRCSPKSGHDTVSWYQQALGQGPQFIFQYYEEEERQRGNFPDRFSGHQFPNYSSELNVNALLLGDSALYLCASSLGLSSTDTQYFGPGTRLTVL.